This T cell receptor (beta chain) derives from a study of T cells in localized non-small cell lung cancer. Whole-study findings and limits: A denser population of T cells in blood accompanied longer overall survival. Researchers found a median 57 of the top 100 tumor clones in adjacent lung.

By sample share, this clone is medium-sized (0.01 to 0.1%). Antigen: not known. Profiled with immunoSEQ multiplex PCR; TCRdb holds only in-frame clones, not every one. The sample records about 1,800 clones, around 21% being singletons. Per germline, CDR1 SGHNT and CDR2 YENEEA. V shed 4 bases, J shed 1 base, and the junction held 10 bases outside the gene matches. This CDR3 contains 18 residues. The receptor's source is a male donor older than 55 with stage I lung adenocarcinoma. The chain is built from TRBV11-3 and TRBJ2-2, with 9 bases that match TRBD1. Sequenced here: lung tumor tissue, sampled before any cancer treatment. CDR3 coding DNA: TGTGCCAGCAGCTCGTACATCGGGACAGGGCTGAACACCGGGGAGCTGTTTTTT. It translates to CASSSYIGTGLNTGELFF.